This note documents a single T cell receptor beta chain sequence. Antigen unknown. A much larger clone lies one base from this, so it may be a read error. TCR alpha and beta CDR3 regions were amplified from RNA using iRepertoire nested multiplex PCR. Input was roughly 85-400 ng of tissue mRNA or PBMC total RNA. Using its own MiXCR run on the multiplex PCR reads, TCRdb lists one record per CDR3 protein. Among some 93,000 distinct CDR3 sequences listed, approximately 40% were seen once. CDR1 SGHRS and CDR2 YFSETQ come from the germline V gene. The V gene lost 4 bases and the J gene lost 8 bases, with 16 bases spanning the gap. This CDR3 has 15 amino acids. This entry belongs to a study of glioma-infiltrating T cells. Study-level points and caveats: Above-expected tissue-blood divergence occurred in all gliomas, most in low-grade ones. CDR3 overlap between tissue and blood was very small.

The TCR was taken from a human donor with low-grade glioma or glioblastoma, undergoing nonglioma brain surgery, or in good health (not recorded which). The sample was glioma tissue, nonneoplastic brain tissue, or PBMCs (not recorded which). V usage is TRBV5-1 and J usage is TRBJ1-6; D unresolved. The CDR3 region is CASSGDMGRDSPLHF. CDR3 sequence (DNA): TGCGCCAGCAGCGGAGACATGGGAAGGGATTCACCCCTCCACTTT.